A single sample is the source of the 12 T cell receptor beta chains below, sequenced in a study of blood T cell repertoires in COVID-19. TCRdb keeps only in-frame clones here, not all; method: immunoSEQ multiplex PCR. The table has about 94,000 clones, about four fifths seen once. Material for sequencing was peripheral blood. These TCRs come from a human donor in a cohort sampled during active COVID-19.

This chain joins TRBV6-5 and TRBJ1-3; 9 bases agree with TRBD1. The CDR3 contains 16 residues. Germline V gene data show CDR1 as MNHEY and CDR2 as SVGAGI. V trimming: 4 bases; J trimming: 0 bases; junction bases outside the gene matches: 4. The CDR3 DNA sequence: TGTGCCAGCAGTTCGGACAGGGGTTACTCTGGAAACACCATATATTTT. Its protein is CASSSDRGYSGNTIYF.

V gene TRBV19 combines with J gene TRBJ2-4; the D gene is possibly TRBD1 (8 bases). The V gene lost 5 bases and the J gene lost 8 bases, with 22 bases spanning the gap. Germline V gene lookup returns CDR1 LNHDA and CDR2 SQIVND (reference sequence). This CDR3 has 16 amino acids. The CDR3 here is CASSRPRTGRVDIQYF. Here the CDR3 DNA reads TGTGCCAGTAGTCGCCCCCGGACAGGGAGGGTGGACATTCAGTACTTC.

The chain's CDR3 is CASSQDRGAGANVLTF. DNA for the CDR3: TGTGCCAGCAGCCAAGACCGAGGCGCGGGGGCCAACGTCCTGACTTTC. The chain links TRBV4-2 to TRBJ2-6; D unresolved. This CDR3 contains 16 residues. Trimming cost V 0 bases and J 4 bases, with 10 bases left between them. CDR1 and CDR2 (germline): LGHNA, YNFKEQ.

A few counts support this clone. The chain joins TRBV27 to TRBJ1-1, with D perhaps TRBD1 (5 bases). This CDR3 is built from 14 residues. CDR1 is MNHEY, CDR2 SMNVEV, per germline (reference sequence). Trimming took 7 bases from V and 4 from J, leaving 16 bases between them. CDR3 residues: CASTSGGASTEAFF. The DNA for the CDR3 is TGTGCCAGCACCAGTGGAGGGGCGAGCACTGAAGCTTTCTTT.

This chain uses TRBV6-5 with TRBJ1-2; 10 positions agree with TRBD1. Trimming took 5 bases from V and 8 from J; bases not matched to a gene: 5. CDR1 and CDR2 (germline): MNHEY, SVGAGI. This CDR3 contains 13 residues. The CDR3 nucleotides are TGTGCCAGCAGTCAGACAGGGGGCAAGGGCTACACCTTC. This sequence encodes CASSQTGGKGYTF.

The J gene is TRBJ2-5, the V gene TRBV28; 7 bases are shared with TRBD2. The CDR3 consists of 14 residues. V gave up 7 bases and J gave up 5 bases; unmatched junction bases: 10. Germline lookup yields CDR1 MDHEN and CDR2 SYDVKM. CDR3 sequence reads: CASIQAGWGETQYF. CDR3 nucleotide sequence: TGTGCCAGCATCCAAGCGGGGTGGGGGGAGACCCAGTACTTC.

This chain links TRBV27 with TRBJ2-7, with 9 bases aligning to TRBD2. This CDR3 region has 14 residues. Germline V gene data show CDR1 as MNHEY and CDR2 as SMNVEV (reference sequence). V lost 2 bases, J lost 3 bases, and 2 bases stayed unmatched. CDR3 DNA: TGTGCCAGCAGTTTACTAGCGGGACGCTACGAGCAGTACTTC. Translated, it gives CASSLLAGRYEQYF.

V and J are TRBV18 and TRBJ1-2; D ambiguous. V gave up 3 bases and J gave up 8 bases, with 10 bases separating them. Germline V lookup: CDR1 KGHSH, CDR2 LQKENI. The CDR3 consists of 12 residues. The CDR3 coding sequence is TGTGCCAGCTCACCCCCCCGTGGCGGCTACACCTTC. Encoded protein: CASSPPRGGYTF.

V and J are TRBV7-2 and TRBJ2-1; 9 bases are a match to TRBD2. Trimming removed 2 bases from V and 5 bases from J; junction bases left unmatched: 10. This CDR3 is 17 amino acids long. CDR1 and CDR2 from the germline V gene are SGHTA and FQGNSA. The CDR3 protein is CASSLIGTSLRDNEQFF. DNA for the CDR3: TGTGCCAGCAGCTTAATTGGGACTAGCCTTCGGGACAATGAGCAGTTCTTC.

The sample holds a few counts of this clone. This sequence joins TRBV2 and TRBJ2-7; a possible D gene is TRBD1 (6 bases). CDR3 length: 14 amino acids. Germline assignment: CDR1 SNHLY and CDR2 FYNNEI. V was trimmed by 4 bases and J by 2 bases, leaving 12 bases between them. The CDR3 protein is CASSGGPGPYEQYF. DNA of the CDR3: TGTGCCAGCAGTGGGGGGCCAGGTCCCTACGAGCAGTACTTC.

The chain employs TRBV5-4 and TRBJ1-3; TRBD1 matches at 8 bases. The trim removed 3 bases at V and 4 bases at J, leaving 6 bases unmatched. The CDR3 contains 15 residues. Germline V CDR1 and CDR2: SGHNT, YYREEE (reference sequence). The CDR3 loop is CASSSTGARGNTIYF. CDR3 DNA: TGTGCCAGCAGCTCGACAGGGGCGAGAGGAAACACCATATATTTT.

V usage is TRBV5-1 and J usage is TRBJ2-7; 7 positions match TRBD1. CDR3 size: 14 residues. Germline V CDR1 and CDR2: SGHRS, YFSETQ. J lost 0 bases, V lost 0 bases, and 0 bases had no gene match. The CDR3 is CASSLGDSSYEQYF. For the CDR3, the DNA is TGCGCCAGCAGCTTGGGGGACAGCTCCTACGAGCAGTACTTC.